The 20 T cell receptor beta chains given below trace back to one sample, sequenced in a study of cytomegalovirus exposure and HLA in healthy donors. PCR amplification relied on 60 Vbeta primers (plus 13 Jbeta primers). TCRdb's copy holds only in-frame clones and misses some; the assay was immunoSEQ multiplex PCR. The data show around 140,000 clones, with 64% seen just once and 2% to 2.5% held by the top ten. Sequenced input: PBMCs. The receptors here all came from a woman aged 40 to 50 in good health and CMV-seronegative.

This chain links TRBV19 with TRBJ1-1; maybe TRBD1 (5 bases). The CDR3 runs to 14 residues. Germline V CDR1 and CDR2: LNHDA, SQIVND (reference sequence). V was trimmed by 5 bases and J by 1 base, leaving 11 bases between them. The CDR3 loop reads CASSLRVGNTEAFF. Written as DNA, the CDR3 is TGTGCCAGTAGTCTCAGGGTAGGGAACACTGAAGCTTTCTTT.

This clone appeared a few times. V is TRBV19 and J is TRBJ1-3; D perhaps matches TRBD1 (6 bases). The CDR3 spans 15 residues. Between the trimmed V and J ends, which lost 3 bases and 2 bases, there was a span of 11 bases. Per the germline V gene, CDR1 is LNHDA and CDR2 is SQIVND (reference sequence). The CDR3: CASSMPPGAGNTIYF. The CDR3 DNA reads as TGTGCCAGTAGTATGCCTCCAGGGGCTGGAAACACCATATATTTT.

This clone was found a few times. This chain connects TRBV7-9 to TRBJ2-1, with 9 bases lining up with TRBD2. Germline CDR1 SEHNR, CDR2 FQNEAQ (reference sequence). V was pared by 1 base and J by 8 bases, with 3 bases of the junction left unmatched. The CDR3 runs 14 residues. The CDR3 nucleotides read TGTGCCAGCAGCTTAGGCGGGGGGGCCTATGAGCAGTTCTTC. Its protein product is CASSLGGGAYEQFF.

The V call is TRBV19, the J call TRBJ1-2; D is possibly TRBD1 (5 bases). Germline lookup yields CDR1 LNHDA and CDR2 SQIVND (reference sequence). This CDR3 region has 14 residues. The ends were cut back, 3 bases at V and 4 bases at J, with 12 bases in the middle. For the CDR3, the DNA is TGTGCCAGTAGTATCGGGTCAGGGCGCTATGGCTACACCTTC. Translated, it gives CASSIGSGRYGYTF.

The CDR3: CASNRQGSTEAFF. DNA of the CDR3: TGTGCCAGCAACCGACAGGGGAGCACTGAAGCTTTCTTT. The chain is built from TRBV25-1 and TRBJ1-1, with 8 bases fitting TRBD1. The CDR3 has 13 amino acids. Germline CDR1 reads MGHDK; CDR2 reads SYGVNS. J gave up 4 bases and V 7 bases, and 5 bases lay outside the gene matches.

The chain has TRBV7-2 and TRBJ2-3, with D perhaps TRBD1 (7 bases). The CDR3 sequence is 16 residues long. The germline gives CDR1 SGHTA, CDR2 FQGNSA. V was cut by 0 bases and J by 3 bases, with 13 bases left in between. This CDR3 is CASSLARDRLTDTQYF. The CDR3 DNA reads as TGTGCCAGCAGCTTAGCGCGGGACAGATTAACAGATACGCAGTATTTT.

The chain employs TRBV5-1 and TRBJ2-4, with D perhaps TRBD1 (8 bases). Between the trimmed V and J ends, which lost 1 base and 2 bases, there was a span of 16 bases. The CDR3 is 17 residues long. Germline loops: CDR1 SGHRS, CDR2 YFSETQ. DNA for the CDR3: TGCGCCAGCAGCTTGTGGACAGGGAGGGGGACCAAAAACATTCAGTACTTC. This encodes CASSLWTGRGTKNIQYF.

The gene calls are TRBV7-3 and TRBJ2-3; D is perhaps TRBD2 (7 bases). From germline, CDR1 is SGHTA and CDR2 FQGTGA. This CDR3 is 14 amino acids long. Trimming cost V 4 bases and J 6 bases, with 14 bases left between them. CDR3 residues: CASSSYAGADTQYF. The CDR3 DNA reads as TGTGCCAGCAGCTCATACGCGGGGGCCGATACGCAGTATTTT.

In its sample, this clone was seen a few times. J is TRBJ2-3 and V is TRBV6-1; D call uncertain. The V end was cut by 3 bases, the J end by 4 bases, with 11 bases between. CDR1 is MNHNS and CDR2 is SASEGT in the germline V gene. The CDR3 spans 14 residues. The CDR3 loop reads CASSDTSGADTQYF. CDR3 coding DNA: TGTGCCAGCAGTGATACCTCGGGTGCAGATACGCAGTATTTT.

The V and J genes are TRBV5-6 and TRBJ1-2; D call uncertain. The CDR3 contains 14 residues. Germline V CDR1 and CDR2: SGHDT, YYEEEE. The V gene lost 2 bases and the J gene lost 3 bases, with 11 bases spanning the gap. The CDR3 sequence: CASSFVASDYGYTF. The CDR3 nucleotides are TGTGCCAGCAGCTTCGTAGCCTCGGACTATGGCTACACCTTC. Using reference TRBV5-6 and TRBJ1-2 for the parts outside the CDR3, the full variable domain is DAGVTQSPTHLIKTRGQQVTLRCSPKSGHDTVSWYQQALGQGPQFIFQYYEEEERQRGNFPDRFSGHQFPNYSSELNVNALLLGDSALYLCASSFVASDYGYTFGSGTRLTVV.

The chain employs TRBV7-2 and TRBJ2-3; D possibly corresponds to TRBD2 (5 bases). In germline, CDR1 is SGHTA, CDR2 FQGNSA. V lost 2 bases to trimming and J lost 7 bases, with 7 bases between them. The CDR3 consists of 12 residues. The CDR3 sequence is CASSLTGYTQYF. CDR3 DNA: TGTGCCAGCAGCTTAACGGGATATACGCAGTATTTT. Full variable domain (rest looked up from reference TRBV7-2 and TRBJ2-3): GAGVSQSPSNKVTEKGKDVELRCDPISGHTALYWYRQSLGQGLEFLIYFQGNSAPDKSGLPSDRFSAERTGGSVSTLTIQRTQQEDSAVYLCASSLTGYTQYFGPGTRLTVL.

The rearrangement joins TRBV10-1 to TRBJ2-7; perhaps TRBD1 as D (6 bases). Trimming removed 3 bases from V and 0 bases from J, with 12 bases in between. Germline values: CDR1 WNHNN, CDR2 SYGVQD (reference sequence). The length of the CDR3 is 15 residues. For the CDR3, the DNA is TGCGCCAGCAGTGACCCGAAAGGGGGCTCCTACGAGCAGTACTTC. Protein product: CASSDPKGGSYEQYF.

The rearrangement links TRBV27 to TRBJ2-1; TRBD2 agrees at 11 bases. Germline values: CDR1 MNHEY, CDR2 SMNVEV (reference sequence). This CDR3 comprises 15 residues. V was clipped by 4 bases and J by 7 bases; unmatched bases: 6. CDR3 DNA sequence: TGTGCCAGCAGTTCCCCTAGCGGGGGGAGGAATGAGCAGTTCTTC. This gives the protein CASSSPSGGRNEQFF.

The rearrangement links TRBV11-2 to TRBJ2-7, with D possibly TRBD1 on 5 matching bases. The V end was cut by 5 bases, the J end by 2 bases, with 16 bases between. The germline V gene has CDR1 SGHAT and CDR2 FQNNGV. The CDR3 extends over 15 amino acids. The CDR3 is CASSRPTGVPYEQYF. DNA for the CDR3: TGTGCCAGCAGCCGGCCTACAGGAGTACCCTACGAGCAGTACTTC.

The sample holds a few counts of this clone. DNA of the CDR3: TGCGCCAGCAGCTTCGACAGGGACACTACTGAAGCTTTCTTT. It is translated as CASSFDRDTTEAFF. This sequence joins TRBV5-1 and TRBJ1-1; 7 positions match TRBD1. V lost 2 bases, J lost 5 bases, and 6 bases stayed unmatched. CDR1 and CDR2 (germline): SGHRS, YFSETQ. This CDR3 has 14 residues.

The CDR3, as DNA: TGCGCCAGCAGCCAGAATTACAGGAGTGGTCAGCCCCAGCATTTT. This gives the protein CASSQNYRSGQPQHF. The chain recombines TRBV4-3 with TRBJ1-5; TRBD1 might be the D (5 bases). V lost 3 bases to trimming and J lost 6 bases, with 15 bases between them. CDR1 is LGHNA, CDR2 YSLEER, per germline. The CDR3 is 15 residues long.

This chain links TRBV5-1 with TRBJ2-5, with 7 bases lining up with TRBD1. With V trimmed by 3 bases and J by 4 bases, 12 bases remained unmatched. This CDR3 comprises 16 residues. CDR1 and CDR2 from the germline V gene are SGHRS and YFSETQ. Written as DNA, the CDR3 is TGCGCCAGCAGCTGGGTACCGACAGGGATGGCAGAGACCCAGTACTTC. Protein product: CASSWVPTGMAETQYF.

The chain is built from TRBV2 and TRBJ2-5, with D hard to call. Per germline, CDR1 SNHLY and CDR2 FYNNEI. This CDR3 contains 12 residues. V was trimmed by 5 bases and J by 2 bases, leaving 6 bases between them. CDR3 sequence (DNA): TGTGCCAGCAGTTATAGTCAAGAGACCCAGTACTTC. It yields the protein CASSYSQETQYF.

The rearrangement links TRBV6-5 to TRBJ1-1; D perhaps matches TRBD1 (5 bases). Trimming took 0 bases from V and 5 from J, leaving 16 bases between them. The CDR3 totals 16 residues. CDR1 and CDR2 from the germline V gene are MNHEY and SVGAGI. CDR3 protein: CASSYSRMGDSTEAFF. The CDR3 DNA follows: TGTGCCAGCAGTTACTCACGTATGGGGGACTCAACTGAAGCTTTCTTT.

The count of this clone is one. The V gene is TRBV27, the J gene TRBJ1-2; 9 bases are a match to TRBD1. V shed 11 bases and J 8 bases; nucleotides not matched to a gene: 12. The CDR3 spans 13 residues. Germline V gene data show CDR1 as MNHEY and CDR2 as SMNVEV (reference sequence). The CDR3 DNA reads TGTGCCGCTCGGACAGGGGAGGTTGAAGGCTACACCTTC. Protein: CAARTGEVEGYTF.